Below, 10 T cell receptor beta chains from the same sample are listed, as sequenced in a study of shared clonotypes between healthy human individuals. Sequencing used immunoSEQ multiplex PCR; TCRdb keeps in-frame clones, though not all of them. The sample has about 1,800,000 clones; over 85% are singletons. In the naive CD8 group, cells lacked CD45RO and were positively selected for CCR7, so terminally differentiated effector memory CD45RA+ cells were left out. The sequencing sample was made of naive CD8+ T cells sorted from blood. These receptor sequences come from a young man in good health.

Worth noting for this clone: This CDR3 is also generated by other DNA sequences in the sample. This sequence joins TRBV5-4 and TRBJ2-2, with D possibly being TRBD1 (5 bases). Trimming took off 0 bases at V and 1 base at J, with 7 bases between the two ends. This CDR3 contains 15 residues. Germline V lookup: CDR1 SGHNT, CDR2 YYREEE (reference sequence). CDR3 protein: CASSLAGLNTGELFF. The CDR3 coding sequence is TGTGCCAGCAGCTTGGCAGGGTTGAACACCGGGGAGCTGTTTTTT.

V is TRBV13 and J is TRBJ1-3, with TRBD1 matching over 10 bases. The CDR3 is 16 residues long. V lost 4 bases and J lost 4; bases outside the gene matches: 7. Germline V gene sequence: CDR1 PRHDT, CDR2 FYEKMQ (reference sequence). This CDR3 is CASSSIDRGPGNTIYF. The CDR3 DNA reads as TGTGCCAGCAGCTCCATCGACAGGGGGCCGGGAAACACCATATATTTT.

V and J are TRBV6-5 and TRBJ2-4; D gene unclear. CDR3 length: 13 residues. CDR1 is MNHEY and CDR2 is SVGAGI in the germline V gene. V was clipped by 5 bases and J by 8 bases, with 13 bases between them. The CDR3 here is CASSPIFGDIQYF. The CDR3 coding sequence is TGTGCCAGCAGTCCGATCTTTGGTGACATTCAGTACTTC.

The chain uses TRBV29-1 and TRBJ2-7; 10 bases are a match to TRBD1. This CDR3 is built from 18 residues. Unmatched junction bases numbered 12, after V lost 1 base and J lost 0 bases. Germline CDR1 is SQVTM and CDR2 is ANQGSEA. CDR3 protein: CSVEVITGTGDHSYEQYF. The CDR3 region has the DNA TGCAGCGTTGAAGTTATCACCGGGACAGGGGACCACTCCTACGAGCAGTACTTC.

This chain connects TRBV29-1 to TRBJ2-1; no firm D call. Germline CDR1 and CDR2: SQVTM and ANQGSEA. Trimming removed 1 base from V and 5 bases from J, with 12 bases in between. The CDR3 length is 14 residues. CDR3 sequence reads: CSVEAPLKNNEQFF. The CDR3 DNA sequence: TGCAGCGTTGAAGCTCCGCTAAAGAACAATGAGCAGTTCTTC.

The J gene is TRBJ2-1, the V gene TRBV2; 9 bases map to TRBD1. The CDR3 totals 13 residues. CDR1 and CDR2 (germline): SNHLY, FYNNEI. Trimming cost V 2 bases and J 14 bases; bases outside gene matches: 7. This CDR3 reads CASSESTGGWEFF. In nucleotides, the CDR3 is TGTGCCAGCAGTGAAAGCACAGGGGGCTGGGAGTTCTTC.

This rearrangement joins TRBV9 to TRBJ2-7; TRBD2 matches 8 bases. The CDR3 loop spans 16 amino acids. CDR1 and CDR2 from the germline V gene are SGDLS and YYNGEE. The ends lost 0 bases at V and 5 bases at J; junction bases unmatched: 10. The DNA of the CDR3 is TGTGCCAGCAGCGTAGACCACGGGAGGGCCTTGGACGAGCAGTACTTC. Its protein product is CASSVDHGRALDEQYF.

The chain carries TRBV19 and TRBJ1-4, with D unresolved. CDR3 length: 15 amino acids. Between the trimmed V and J ends, which lost 3 bases and 5 bases, there was a span of 13 bases. Germline V lookup: CDR1 LNHDA, CDR2 SQIVND (reference sequence). The CDR3 DNA sequence: TGTGCCAGTAGTATGAGGGCTCTGTTGAATGAAAAACTGTTTTTT. It encodes CASSMRALLNEKLFF. Supplemented by reference TRBV19 and TRBJ1-4, the full variable domain reads DGGITQSPKYLFRKEGQNVTLSCEQNLNHDAMYWYRQDPGQGLRLIYYSQIVNDFQKGDIAEGYSVSREKKESFPLTVTSAQKNPTAFYLCASSMRALLNEKLFFGSGTQLSVL.

The chain has TRBV4-1 and TRBJ2-3; 9 bases map to TRBD2. V was clipped by 0 bases and J by 3 bases; unmatched bases: 4. From germline, CDR1 is MGHRA and CDR2 YSYEKL. CDR3 length: 16 residues. The CDR3 nucleotides are TGCGCCAGCAGCCAAGACAGACTAGCGGTGACAGATACGCAGTATTTT. Residues: CASSQDRLAVTDTQYF.

The V and J genes are TRBV19 and TRBJ2-1, with 10 nucleotides matching TRBD2. There are 16 residues in the CDR3. Germline V CDR1 and CDR2: LNHDA, SQIVND (reference sequence). The junction had 4 bases not matched to a gene; V was cut back by 1 base and J by 4 bases. The CDR3 sequence: CASSIASGRRYNEQFF. The CDR3 DNA reads TGTGCCAGTAGTATAGCTAGCGGGAGAAGGTACAATGAGCAGTTCTTC.